The clone carrying this TCR beta chain has at least ten counts. The target antigen is unknown. The TCRbeta library incorporated unique molecular identifiers. MiXCR was run by TCRdb on the PCR reads, yielding one entry per CDR3 protein. The table shows about 200,000 distinct CDR3 sequences, with roughly 7% occurring only once. The data derive from a study of T-cell reconstitution after alpha-beta-depleted transplantation in children. General study points: There were reportedly several hundred expanded graft clones from which alpha-beta T cells came about two months after transplant. Diversity of TCRbeta at day 60 was high in some patients, arising from surviving recipient T cells and thymic progenitors. Newly produced T cells mostly provided counts and TCRbeta diversity after one year, as hyperexpanded clones declined.

The CDR3 loop spans 15 amino acids. The V gene's germline CDR1 is ENHRY and CDR2 SYGVKD. Trimming took 5 bases from V and 4 from J, leaving 16 bases between them. The TCR was taken from a boy aged 2 to 10 with acute lymphoblastic leukemia, due to receive a stem cell transplant. The chain links TRBV10-3 to TRBJ2-3; D is uncertain. Source: PBMCs, taken before TCRalphabeta/CD19-depleted stem cell transplant. CDR3 nucleotide sequence: TGTGCCATCAGTTTTAGGCCGGGCGGAGCAGATACGCAGTATTTT. Translated, it gives CAISFRPGGADTQYF.